Below are 7 T cell receptor beta chains sequenced from a single sample in a study of blood T cell repertoires in COVID-19. Data came from immunoSEQ multiplex PCR; TCRdb stores just in-frame clones and leaves some out. The sample gives 200,000 to 250,000 clones, about 85% of which show up once; 2.5% to 3% is in the top ten. Sequencing was done on a sample of PBMCs or T cells enriched from blood (not recorded which). Source of these receptors: a woman between 25 and 40 years old who had recovered from COVID-19.

The rearrangement uses TRBV13 and TRBJ1-2; D gene ambiguous. The CDR3 spans 15 residues. Trimming pared 5 bases from V and 5 bases from J, leaving 18 bases between. CDR1 is PRHDT and CDR2 is FYEKMQ in the germline V gene (reference sequence). The CDR3 DNA sequence: TGTGCCAGCAGCCCCGACGCGAAGCGTTGGTATGGCTACACCTTC. Translating gives CASSPDAKRWYGYTF.

The CDR3 protein is CASSLTGARSGYTF. CDR3 sequence (DNA): TGTGCCAGCAGTTTAACAGGGGCGCGGAGTGGCTACACCTTC. The chain links TRBV27 to TRBJ1-2, with 7 nucleotides matching TRBD1. V gave up 2 bases and J gave up 7 bases; unmatched junction bases: 7. Germline CDR1 MNHEY, CDR2 SMNVEV (reference sequence). This CDR3 has 14 amino acids.

The chain joins TRBV25-1 to TRBJ1-2; D unclear. This CDR3 region has 15 residues. The V and J ends lost 1 base and 2 bases respectively, with 11 bases between them. CDR1 is MGHDK and CDR2 is SYGVNS in the germline V gene. The CDR3 DNA follows: TGTGCCAGCAGTGAATGGGCGTTCGCAAACTATGGCTACACCTTC. Its translation: CASSEWAFANYGYTF.

Here the CDR3 reads CATSSEAAGNQPQHF. The CDR3 DNA reads TGTGCCACCAGCAGTGAAGCGGCGGGCAATCAGCCCCAGCATTTT. V is TRBV15 and J is TRBJ1-5; D gene ambiguous. Germline values: CDR1 LNHNV, CDR2 YYDKDF (reference sequence). The CDR3 has 15 amino acids. Trimming cost V 3 bases and J 2 bases, with 11 bases left between them.

This clone was detected only once. The rearrangement joins TRBV10-2 to TRBJ1-2, with TRBD1 matching over 8 bases. Per germline, CDR1 WSHSY and CDR2 SAAADI. The length of the CDR3 is 15 residues. Losses at the gene ends were 4 bases for V and 5 bases for J; bases not matched to a gene: 9. In DNA, the CDR3 is TGCGCCAGCAGTGTCCAGGGGGCCTACTATTATGGCTACACCTTC. The encoded protein is CASSVQGAYYYGYTF.

The V gene is TRBV5-1, the J gene TRBJ1-1, with a possible D match to TRBD1 (6 bases). Germline assignment: CDR1 SGHRS and CDR2 YFSETQ. This CDR3 region has 16 residues. Deletions cut 5 bases from V and 0 bases from J, with 17 bases between. CDR3 amino acids: CASSPDSTNMNTEAFF. The CDR3 region has the DNA TGCGCCAGCAGTCCGGACAGCACGAACATGAACACTGAAGCTTTCTTT.

The CDR3 sequence: CASSQEWRPSYNEQFF. CDR3 in DNA: TGCGCCAGCAGCCAAGAATGGCGGCCTTCCTACAATGAGCAGTTCTTC. J is TRBJ2-1 and V is TRBV4-3; D gene unclear. Trimming removed 0 bases at V and 1 base at J, with 10 bases between. Germline V gene lookup returns CDR1 LGHNA and CDR2 YSLEER. This CDR3 contains 16 residues.